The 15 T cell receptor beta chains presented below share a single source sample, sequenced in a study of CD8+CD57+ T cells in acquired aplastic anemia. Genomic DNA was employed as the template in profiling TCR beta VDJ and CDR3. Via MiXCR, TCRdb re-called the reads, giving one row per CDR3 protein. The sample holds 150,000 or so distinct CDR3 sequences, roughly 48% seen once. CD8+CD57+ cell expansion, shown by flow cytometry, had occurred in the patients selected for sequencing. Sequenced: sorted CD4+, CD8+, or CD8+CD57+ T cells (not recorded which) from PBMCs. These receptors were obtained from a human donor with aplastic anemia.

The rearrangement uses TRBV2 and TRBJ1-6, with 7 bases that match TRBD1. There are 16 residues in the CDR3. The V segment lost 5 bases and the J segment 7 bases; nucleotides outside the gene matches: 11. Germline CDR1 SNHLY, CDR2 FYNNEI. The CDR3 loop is CASSFFPGTENSPLHF. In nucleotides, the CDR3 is TGTGCCAGCAGTTTCTTTCCCGGGACAGAGAATTCACCCCTCCACTTT.

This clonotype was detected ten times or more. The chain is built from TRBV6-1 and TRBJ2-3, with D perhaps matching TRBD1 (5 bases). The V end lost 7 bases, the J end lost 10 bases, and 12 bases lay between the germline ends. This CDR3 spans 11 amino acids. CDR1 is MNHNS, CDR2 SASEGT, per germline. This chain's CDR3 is CASNWGTSQYF. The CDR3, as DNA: TGTGCCAGCAACTGGGGCACTTCGCAGTATTTT.

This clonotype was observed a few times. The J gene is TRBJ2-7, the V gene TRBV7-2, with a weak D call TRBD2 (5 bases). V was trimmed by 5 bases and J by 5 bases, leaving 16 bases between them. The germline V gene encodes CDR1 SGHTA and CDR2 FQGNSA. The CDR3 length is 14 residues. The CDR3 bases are TGTGCCAGCAGCCTTTCGGGATGGGGTCACGAGCAGTACTTC. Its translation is CASSLSGWGHEQYF.

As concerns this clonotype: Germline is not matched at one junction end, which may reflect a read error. CDR3 nucleotide sequence: TGTGCCAGCAGTAAGGACCCAAACAGGAGTGAAGAACTGCTTTTT. Protein: CASSKDPNRSEELLF. The chain combines TRBV2 with TRBJ1-4; maybe TRBD1 (5 bases). Per germline, CDR1 SNHLY and CDR2 FYNNEI. This CDR3 has 15 amino acids.

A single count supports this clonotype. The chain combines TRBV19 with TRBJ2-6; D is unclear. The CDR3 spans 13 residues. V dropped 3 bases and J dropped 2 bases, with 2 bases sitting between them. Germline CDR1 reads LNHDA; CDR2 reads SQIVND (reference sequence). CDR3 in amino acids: CASSITGANVLTF. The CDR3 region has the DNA TGTGCCAGTAGTATCACTGGGGCCAACGTCCTGACTTTC.

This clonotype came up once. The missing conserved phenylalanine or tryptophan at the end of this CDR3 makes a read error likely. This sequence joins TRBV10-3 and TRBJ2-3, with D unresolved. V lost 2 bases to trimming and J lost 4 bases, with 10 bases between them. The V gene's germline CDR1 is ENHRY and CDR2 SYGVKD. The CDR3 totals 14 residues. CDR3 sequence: CAISEGSSADTQYL. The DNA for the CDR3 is TGTGCCATCAGTGAGGGTAGTTCCGCAGATACGCAGTATCTT.

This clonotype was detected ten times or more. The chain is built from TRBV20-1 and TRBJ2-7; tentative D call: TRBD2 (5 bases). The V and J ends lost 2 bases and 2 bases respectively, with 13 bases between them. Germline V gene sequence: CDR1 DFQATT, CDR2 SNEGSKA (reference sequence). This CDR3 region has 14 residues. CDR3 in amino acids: CSARMERPPYEQYF. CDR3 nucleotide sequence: TGCAGTGCTAGAATGGAGCGGCCTCCCTACGAGCAGTACTTC.

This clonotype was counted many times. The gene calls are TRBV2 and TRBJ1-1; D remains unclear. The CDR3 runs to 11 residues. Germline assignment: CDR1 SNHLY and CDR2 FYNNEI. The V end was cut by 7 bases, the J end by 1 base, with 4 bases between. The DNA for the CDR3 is TGTGCCAGCAAGAGGAACACTGAAGCTTTCTTT. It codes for CASKRNTEAFF.

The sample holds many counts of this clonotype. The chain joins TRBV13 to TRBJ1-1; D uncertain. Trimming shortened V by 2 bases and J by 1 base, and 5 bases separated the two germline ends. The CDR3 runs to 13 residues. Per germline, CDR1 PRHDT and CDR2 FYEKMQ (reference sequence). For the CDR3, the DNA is TGTGCCAGCAGCTTAAGGGCGAACACTGAAGCTTTCTTT. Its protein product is CASSLRANTEAFF.

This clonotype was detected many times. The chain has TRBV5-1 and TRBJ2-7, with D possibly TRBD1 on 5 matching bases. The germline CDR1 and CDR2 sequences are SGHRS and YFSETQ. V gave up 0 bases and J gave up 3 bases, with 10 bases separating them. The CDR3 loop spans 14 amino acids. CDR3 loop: CASSLDSQGYEQYF. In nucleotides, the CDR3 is TGCGCCAGCAGCTTGGATTCGCAGGGCTACGAGCAGTACTTC.

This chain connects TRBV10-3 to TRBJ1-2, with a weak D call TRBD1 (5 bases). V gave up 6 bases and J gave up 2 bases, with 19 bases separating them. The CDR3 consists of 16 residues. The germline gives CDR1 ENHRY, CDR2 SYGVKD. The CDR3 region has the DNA TGTGCCATCAGCCGCTCGGGGGGGGTTGTAAACTATGGCTACACCTTC. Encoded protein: CAISRSGGVVNYGYTF.

In nucleotides, the CDR3 is TGTGCCAGCAGCCCATCGCGATGGGACAGGTCCTACGAGCAGTACTTC. It specifies CASSPSRWDRSYEQYF. The chain uses TRBV4-2 and TRBJ2-7; 8 nucleotides match TRBD1. The germline V gene has CDR1 LGHNA and CDR2 YNFKEQ. The CDR3 loop spans 16 amino acids. V gave up 4 bases and J gave up 1 base; unmatched junction bases: 9.

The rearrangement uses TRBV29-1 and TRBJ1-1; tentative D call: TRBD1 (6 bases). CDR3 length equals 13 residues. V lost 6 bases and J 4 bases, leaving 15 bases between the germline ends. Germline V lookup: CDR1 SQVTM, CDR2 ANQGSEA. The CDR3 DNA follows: TGCAGCGTGACAGGTTTTTCGAGCACTGAAGCTTTCTTT. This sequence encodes CSVTGFSSTEAFF.

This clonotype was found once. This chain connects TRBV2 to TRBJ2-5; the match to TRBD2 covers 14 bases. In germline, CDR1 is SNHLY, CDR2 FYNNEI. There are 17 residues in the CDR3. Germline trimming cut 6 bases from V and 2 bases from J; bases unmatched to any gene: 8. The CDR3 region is CASSPGTSGGGQETQYF. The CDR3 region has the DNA TGTGCCAGCAGCCCCGGGACTAGCGGGGGAGGGCAAGAGACCCAGTACTTC.

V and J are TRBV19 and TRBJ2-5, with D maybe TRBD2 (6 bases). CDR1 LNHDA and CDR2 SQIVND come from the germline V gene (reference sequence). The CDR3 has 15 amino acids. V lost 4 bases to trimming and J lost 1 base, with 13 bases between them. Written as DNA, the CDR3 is TGTGCCAGTAGTAGCGGGGCAGGCAGCCAAGAGACCCAGTACTTC. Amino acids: CASSSGAGSQETQYF.